One and the same sample provided the 5 T cell receptor beta chains below, sequenced in a study of radiotherapy plus CTLA-4 blockade in lung cancer. TCRdb keeps only in-frame clones here, not all; method: immunoSEQ multiplex PCR. The top ten hold approximately 16% of the sample, which has tens of thousands of clones, approximately 86% seen once. Sequencing used peripheral blood, obtained from a patient treated with radiotherapy plus ipilimumab. The receptor set was obtained from a human donor with non-small cell lung cancer that progressed on radiotherapy plus ipilimumab.

The chain links TRBV27 to TRBJ1-2; 11 nucleotides match TRBD1. Germline loops: CDR1 MNHEY, CDR2 SMNVEV (reference sequence). V was clipped by 5 bases and J by 4 bases; unmatched bases: 6. CDR3 length: 15 residues. The CDR3 reads CASSPGTGGLYGYTF. DNA of the CDR3: TGTGCCAGCAGTCCCGGGACAGGGGGTCTCTATGGCTACACCTTC.

The CDR3: CARSLVEGLSGYTF. DNA of the CDR3: TGTGCCAGAAGCTTGGTCGAGGGACTTAGTGGCTACACCTTC. This chain joins TRBV5-3 and TRBJ1-2, with D possibly being TRBD1 (5 bases). TRBV5-3 is marked as an open reading frame, function uncertain. Deletions cut 0 bases from V and 7 bases from J, with 13 bases between. The CDR3 contains 14 residues.

This chain uses TRBV7-9 with TRBJ2-1, with D perhaps TRBD1 (6 bases). V dropped 7 bases and J dropped 4 bases, with 14 bases sitting between them. Germline CDR1 reads SEHNR; CDR2 reads FQNEAQ (reference sequence). The CDR3 is made up of 14 amino acids. DNA for the CDR3: TGTGCCAGCAATCGTAGGGGGTTATACAATGAGCAGTTCTTC. Its protein product is CASNRRGLYNEQFF.

The rearrangement joins TRBV7-2 to TRBJ1-2; no clear D. This CDR3 has 16 residues. CDR1 and CDR2 from the germline V gene are SGHTA and FQGNSA. V lost 5 bases, J lost 6 bases, and 22 bases lay in between. The CDR3 loop reads CASSPTGWVGKDGYTF. CDR3 bases: TGTGCCAGCAGCCCCACCGGGTGGGTGGGTAAAGATGGCTACACCTTC.

V is TRBV6-5 and J is TRBJ1-2, with D tentatively TRBD1 (5 bases). The germline V gene has CDR1 MNHEY and CDR2 SVGAGI. CDR3 length: 13 residues. V lost 0 bases, J lost 8 bases, and 10 bases lay in between. CDR3 region: CASSYSGRDGYTF. In nucleotides, the CDR3 is TGTGCCAGCAGTTACTCTGGCAGGGACGGCTACACCTTC.